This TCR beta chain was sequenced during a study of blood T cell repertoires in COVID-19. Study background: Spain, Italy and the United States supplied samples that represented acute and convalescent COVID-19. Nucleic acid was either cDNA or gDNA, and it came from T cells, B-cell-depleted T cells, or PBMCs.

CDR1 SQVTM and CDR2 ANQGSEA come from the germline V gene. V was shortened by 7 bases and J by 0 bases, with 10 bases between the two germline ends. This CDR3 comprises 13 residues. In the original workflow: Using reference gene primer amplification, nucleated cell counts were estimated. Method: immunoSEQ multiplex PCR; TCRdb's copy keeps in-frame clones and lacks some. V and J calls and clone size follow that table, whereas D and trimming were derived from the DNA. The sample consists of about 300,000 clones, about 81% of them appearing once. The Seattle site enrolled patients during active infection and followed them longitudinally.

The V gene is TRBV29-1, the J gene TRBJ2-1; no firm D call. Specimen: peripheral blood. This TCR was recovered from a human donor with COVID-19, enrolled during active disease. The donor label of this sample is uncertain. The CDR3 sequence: CSAGSSSYNEQFF. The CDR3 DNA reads TGCAGCGCCGGGTCAAGCTCCTACAATGAGCAGTTCTTC.